One and the same sample provided the 14 T cell receptor beta chains below, sequenced in a study of graft-versus-host responses after intestinal transplantation. Labeling with CFSE marked 200,000 or so responder cells, which were plated with 200,000 or so irradiated, violet-dye-labeled stimulator cells. Generated by immunoSEQ multiplex PCR, the TCRdb table keeps only in-frame clones and is missing some. The sample shows approximately 20,000 clones, around 43% of them seen only once. The specimen comprised alloreactive CD8+ T cells from a mixed lymphocyte reaction culture, sampled before intestinal transplant. Regarding subset: CFSE-low proliferating T cells sorted from approximately 6-day pre-transplant mixed lymphocyte reaction (GvH or HvG direction). The receptors derive from a human patient who received an intestinal transplant.

The chain combines TRBV6-5 with TRBJ2-1; D uncertain. This CDR3 has 11 amino acids. Germline values: CDR1 MNHEY, CDR2 SVGAGI. Trimming left V 0 bases short and J 9 bases short, with 3 bases between. The CDR3 DNA sequence: TGTGCCAGCAGTTACTCGAGTGAGCAGTTCTTC. Residues: CASSYSSEQFF.

This clone was detected only a few times. The rearrangement uses TRBV7-9 and TRBJ2-4; D gene unclear. V was pared by 5 bases and J by 1 base, with 12 bases between. Germline values: CDR1 SEHNR, CDR2 FQNEAQ (reference sequence). The CDR3 totals 15 residues. The CDR3 loop is CASSPPVGAKNIQYF. The CDR3 bases are TGTGCCAGCAGCCCCCCGGTCGGGGCCAAAAACATTCAGTACTTC.

This clone was counted only a few times. The chain employs TRBV4-2 and TRBJ2-7; 14 positions match TRBD2. With V trimmed by 1 base and J by 2 bases, 10 bases remained unmatched. This CDR3 is built from 19 residues. Germline assignment: CDR1 LGHNA and CDR2 YNFKEQ. For the CDR3, the DNA is TGTGCCAGCAGCCAAGGCCCTGGGACTAGCGGGAGAGGGACCTACGAGCAGTACTTC. Protein sequence: CASSQGPGTSGRGTYEQYF.

The J gene is TRBJ2-1, the V gene TRBV19; 10 bases match TRBD1. Germline V gene sequence: CDR1 LNHDA, CDR2 SQIVND (reference sequence). This CDR3 comprises 15 residues. V was pared by 8 bases and J by 1 base, with 5 bases of the junction left unmatched. The CDR3 DNA reads as TGTGCCAGTGCCCGGGGACAGGGGTCCTACAATGAGCAGTTCTTC. Translating gives CASARGQGSYNEQFF.

This chain joins TRBV5-1 and TRBJ2-7; D might be TRBD1 (6 bases). V lost 0 bases and J 4 bases, leaving 14 bases between the germline ends. This CDR3 has 15 residues. CDR1 SGHRS and CDR2 YFSETQ come from the germline V gene. The CDR3 region is CASSLGGRTEYEQYF. The DNA for the CDR3 is TGCGCCAGCAGCTTGGGGGGGCGAACCGAATACGAGCAGTACTTC.

The CDR3 DNA reads TGTGCCAGCAGTACCGGACAGGGACGACCCTACGAGCAGTACTTC. This gives the protein CASSTGQGRPYEQYF. The V and J genes are TRBV6-6 and TRBJ2-7; the match to TRBD1 covers 8 bases. The CDR3 consists of 15 residues. The V gene end was trimmed by 5 bases and the J gene end by 2 bases; junction bases not matched to a gene: 8. In germline, CDR1 is MNHNY, CDR2 SVGAGI (reference sequence).

The CDR3 DNA follows: TGTGCCAGCAGCCCCGCAGGCCAGGGGGGGCCCACCGCTTTCTTT. It translates to CASSPAGQGGPTAFF. The gene calls are TRBV7-3 and TRBJ1-1, with 7 bases lining up with TRBD1. Germline loops: CDR1 SGHTA, CDR2 FQGTGA. The length of the CDR3 is 15 residues. Losses at the gene ends were 5 bases for V and 11 bases for J; bases not matched to a gene: 17.

Concerning this clone: An end of the junction does not agree with germline; a read error may underlie this. The chain has TRBV25-1 and TRBJ2-6; no definite D call. CDR1 is MGHDK and CDR2 is SYGVNS in the germline V gene. The CDR3 is made up of 13 amino acids. CDR3 bases: TGTGCCAGCAGTCCCCCTGGCGCCAACGTCCTGACTTTC. Amino acids: CASSPPGANVLTF.

This clone was seen only a few times. V gene TRBV6-6 combines with J gene TRBJ1-2; 9 nucleotides line up with TRBD1. V lost 6 bases to trimming and J lost 3 bases; unmatched junction nucleotides: 8. This CDR3 is built from 15 residues. The germline gives CDR1 MNHNY, CDR2 SVGAGI (reference sequence). CDR3 coding DNA: TGTGCCAGCAGACGGAACAGGGGGCCGGACTATGGCTACACCTTC. It yields the protein CASRRNRGPDYGYTF.

V and J are TRBV30 and TRBJ1-3, with D unresolved. The CDR3 loop spans 12 amino acids. From germline, CDR1 is GTSNPN and CDR2 SVGIG (reference sequence). The V end lost 2 bases, the J end lost 4 bases, and 6 bases lay between the germline ends. The CDR3 here is CAWSYMGNTIYF. In DNA, the CDR3 is TGTGCCTGGAGTTATATGGGAAACACCATATATTTT.

This rearrangement joins TRBV25-1 to TRBJ2-1, with 7 bases identical to TRBD1. In germline, CDR1 is MGHDK, CDR2 SYGVNS. The CDR3 runs 15 residues. After removal of 1 base from V and 7 bases from J, the junction contained 7 bases not matched to a gene. The CDR3 nucleotides are TGTGCCAGCAGTGAATGGAAGGGGGCTAATAATGAGCAGTTCTTC. Translating it yields CASSEWKGANNEQFF.

The chain joins TRBV9 to TRBJ2-7, with 7 bases fitting TRBD1. The germline CDR1 and CDR2 sequences are SGDLS and YYNGEE. The J segment lost 6 bases and the V segment lost 3 bases, leaving 9 bases of the junction unmatched. The CDR3 length is 14 residues. CDR3 nucleotides: TGTGCCAGCAGCGAGCGACAGGGTCCCTCCGAGCAGTACTTC. It is translated as CASSERQGPSEQYF.

The V call is TRBV19, the J call TRBJ2-7; D is unclear. In germline, CDR1 is LNHDA, CDR2 SQIVND (reference sequence). V was clipped by 8 bases and J by 0 bases, with 11 bases between them. This CDR3 is built from 13 residues. CDR3 bases: TGTGCCAGTGAGGCGCGAGGCTCCTACGAGCAGTACTTC. It yields the protein CASEARGSYEQYF. Full variable domain (outside the CDR3, taken from reference TRBV19 and TRBJ2-7): DGGITQSPKYLFRKEGQNVTLSCEQNLNHDAMYWYRQDPGQGLRLIYYSQIVNDFQKGDIAEGYSVSREKKESFPLTVTSAQKNPTAFYLCASEARGSYEQYFGPGTRLTVT.

The chain combines TRBV7-9 with TRBJ2-7; 10 bases are shared with TRBD2. Germline values: CDR1 SEHNR, CDR2 FQNEAQ (reference sequence). CDR3 size: 14 residues. With 2 bases clipped from V and 6 bases from J, the junction kept 4 bases outside the gene matches. The CDR3: CASSLTSGKAEQYF. The CDR3 DNA is TGTGCCAGCAGCTTAACTAGCGGGAAGGCCGAGCAGTACTTC. Supplemented by reference TRBV7-9 and TRBJ2-7, the full variable domain reads DTGVSQNPRHKITKRGQNVTFRCDPISEHNRLYWYRQTLGQGPEFLTYFQNEAQLEKSRLLSDRFSAERPKGSFSTLEIQRTEQGDSAMYLCASSLTSGKAEQYFGPGTRLTVT.